A single TCR beta chain is shown here with its context. Antigen specificity is unknown. The data stem from a study of shared clonotypes between healthy human individuals. Study-wide findings and caveats: In this cohort, only blood was sampled, and tissue repertoires likely differ.

The assay was run at deep level. This table comes from immunoSEQ multiplex PCR, and its TCRdb copy is limited to in-frame clones, with some not included. The data hold about 2.3 million clones, with approximately 93% observed a single time. This CDR3 has 8 amino acids. Only Caucasian adults living in Nashville, Tennessee made up the donor group. The clonotype originates from a man between 18 and 29 years old in good health. Some clones in this sample may be carry-over from other donors' samples. The chain links TRBV3-2 to TRBJ2-7. TRBV3-2 is recorded as a pseudogene. The sequencing input was naive CD4+ T cells from PBMCs. The subset: CD45RA+ positively selected. The CDR3 bases are TGTGCCAGCAGCCCCGGTAGGGTC. The encoded protein is CASSPGRV.